Shown below are 4 T cell receptor beta chains from a single sample sequenced in a study of Graves' ophthalmopathy and Graves' hyperthyroidism. Amplification of TCR beta CDR3 regions used RNA transcripts. Second-round multiplex PCR followed a first-round RT-PCR using HTBI primers. MiXCR, applied by TCRdb to the multiplex PCR reads, yields one record per CDR3 protein. Of about 620,000 distinct CDR3 sequences listed, about a fifth are singletons. Input material: peripheral blood. The receptors derive from a woman aged 18-29 years with stable Graves' hyperthyroidism. Some clones in this sample may be carry-over from other donors' samples.

V is TRBV2 and J is TRBJ1-2; 8 nucleotides match TRBD1. V was pared by 6 bases and J by 8 bases, with 5 bases of the junction left unmatched. The germline CDR1 and CDR2 sequences are SNHLY and FYNNEI. The CDR3 runs 12 residues. This CDR3 reads CASRAGGRGYTF. As DNA, the CDR3 is TGTGCCAGCAGGGCAGGGGGCCGAGGCTACACCTTC.

This clonotype was counted many times. This chain links TRBV11-2 with TRBJ2-5; D ambiguous. Trimming cost V 5 bases and J 3 bases, with 16 bases left between them. Germline CDR1 is SGHAT and CDR2 is FQNNGV. The CDR3 is 15 amino acids. DNA for the CDR3: TGTGCCAGCAGCCTCCCCCCATGGACGAAAGAGACCCAGTACTTC. Its translation is CASSLPPWTKETQYF.

This clonotype was recorded at least ten times. The chain links TRBV7-9 to TRBJ1-5; 7 bases match TRBD1. The germline CDR1 and CDR2 sequences are SEHNR and FQNEAQ (reference sequence). The CDR3 has 15 residues. Trimming at V came to 5 bases and at J to 4 bases, leaving 8 bases not matched to a gene. In DNA form, the CDR3 reads TGTGCCAGCAGCCCCCGGGACAGCGATAATCAGCCCCAGCATTTT. It is translated as CASSPRDSDNQPQHF.

This clonotype was recorded many times. The rearrangement uses TRBV9 and TRBJ2-5; 14 bases fit TRBD2. CDR1 is SGDLS and CDR2 is YYNGEE in the germline V gene. V was clipped by 4 bases and J by 2 bases; unmatched bases: 4. The CDR3 runs 16 residues. The CDR3 protein is CASSIGLAGGQETQYF. The CDR3 DNA sequence: TGTGCCAGCAGCATCGGACTAGCGGGAGGACAAGAGACCCAGTACTTC. Complete variable domain (other parts from reference TRBV9 and TRBJ2-5): DSGVTQTPKHLITATGQRVTLRCSPRSGDLSVYWYQQSLDQGLQFLIQYYNGEERAKGNILERFSAQQFPDLHSELNLSSLELGDSALYFCASSIGLAGGQETQYFGPGTRLLVL.